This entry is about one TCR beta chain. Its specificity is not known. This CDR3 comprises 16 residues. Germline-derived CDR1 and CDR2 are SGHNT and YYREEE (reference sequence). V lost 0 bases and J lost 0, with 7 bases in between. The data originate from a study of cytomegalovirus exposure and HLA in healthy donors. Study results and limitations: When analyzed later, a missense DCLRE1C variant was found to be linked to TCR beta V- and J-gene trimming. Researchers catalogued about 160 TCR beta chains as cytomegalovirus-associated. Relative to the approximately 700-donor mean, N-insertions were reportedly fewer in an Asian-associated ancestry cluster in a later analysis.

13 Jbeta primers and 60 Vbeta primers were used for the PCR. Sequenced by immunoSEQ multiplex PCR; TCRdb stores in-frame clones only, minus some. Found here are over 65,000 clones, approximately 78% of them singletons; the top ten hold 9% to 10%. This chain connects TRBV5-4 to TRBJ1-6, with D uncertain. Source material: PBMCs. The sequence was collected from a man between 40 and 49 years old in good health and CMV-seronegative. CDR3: CASSLAGSSYNSPLHF. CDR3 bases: TGTGCCAGCAGCTTGGCAGGTAGCTCCTATAATTCACCCCTCCACTTT.